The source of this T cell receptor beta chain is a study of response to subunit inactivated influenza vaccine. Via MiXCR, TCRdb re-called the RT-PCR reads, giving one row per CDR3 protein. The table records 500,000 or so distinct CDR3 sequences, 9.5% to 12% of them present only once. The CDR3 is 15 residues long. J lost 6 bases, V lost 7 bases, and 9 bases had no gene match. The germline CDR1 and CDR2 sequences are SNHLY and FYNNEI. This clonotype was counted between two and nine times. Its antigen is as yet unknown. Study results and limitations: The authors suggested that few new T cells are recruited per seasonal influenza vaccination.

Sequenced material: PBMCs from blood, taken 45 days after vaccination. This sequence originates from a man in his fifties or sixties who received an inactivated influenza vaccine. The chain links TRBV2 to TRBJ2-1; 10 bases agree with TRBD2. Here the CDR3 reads CASILQREGINEQFF. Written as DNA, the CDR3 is TGTGCCAGCATACTACAGCGGGAGGGCATCAATGAGCAGTTCTTC. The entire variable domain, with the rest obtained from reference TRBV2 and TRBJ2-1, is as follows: EPEVTQTPSHQVTQMGQEVILRCVPISNHLYFYWYRQILGQKVEFLVSFYNNEISEKSEIFDDQFSVERPDGSNFTLKIRSTKLEDSAMYFCASILQREGINEQFFGPGTRLTVL.